A single sample is the source of the 10 T cell receptor beta chains below, sequenced in a study of memory CD4+ T cells and cytomegalovirus serostatus. Single viable CD3+CD4+CD8-CD45RO+ cells were sorted as the memory CD4+ T cells. Here immunoSEQ multiplex PCR was the method, and the copy in TCRdb shows in-frame clones only, minus some. Seen here are about 57,000 clones, approximately 80% observed once, and the top ten hold 0.75% to 0.85%. Sample: memory CD4+ T cells from blood. These receptors were obtained from an adult in good health and CMV-seronegative.

The chain recombines TRBV28 with TRBJ2-1, with TRBD1 as a possible D gene (6 bases). Deletions cut 5 bases from V and 7 bases from J, with 9 bases between. CDR1 is MDHEN, CDR2 SYDVKM, per germline. The CDR3 runs to 12 residues. The CDR3 bases are TGTGCCAGCAGTCGGGACACGAATGAGCAGTTCTTC. This translates into CASSRDTNEQFF.

The gene calls are TRBV28 and TRBJ1-5; 12 bases match TRBD1. Germline CDR1 and CDR2: MDHEN and SYDVKM. The junction had 5 bases not matched to a gene; V was cut back by 7 bases and J by 7 bases. The CDR3 consists of 14 residues. In DNA form, the CDR3 reads TGTGCCAGCATCGGGACAGGGGGCTGGCAGCCCCAGCATTTT. This sequence encodes CASIGTGGWQPQHF. The variable domain in full, completed from reference TRBV28 and TRBJ1-5, reads DVKVTQSSRYLVKRTGEKVFLECVQDMDHENMFWYRQDPGLGLRLIYFSYDVKMKEKGDIPEGYSVSREKKERFSLILESASTNQTSMYLCASIGTGGWQPQHFGDGTRLSIL.

The chain combines TRBV5-4 with TRBJ1-3; 8 bases agree with TRBD1. The germline V gene has CDR1 SGHNT and CDR2 YYREEE (reference sequence). The CDR3 loop spans 14 amino acids. V was pared by 4 bases and J by 3 bases, with 3 bases of the junction left unmatched. The CDR3 nucleotides are TGTGCCAGCAGCCTACAGGGGGTTGGAAACACCATATATTTT. It codes for CASSLQGVGNTIYF. The variable domain in full, completed from reference TRBV5-4 and TRBJ1-3, reads ETGVTQSPTHLIKTRGQQVTLRCSSQSGHNTVSWYQQALGQGPQFIFQYYREEENGRGNFPPRFSGLQFPNYSSELNVNALELDDSALYLCASSLQGVGNTIYFGEGSWLTVV.

The V call is TRBV9, the J call TRBJ1-1; tentatively, D is TRBD1 (5 bases). V was pared by 0 bases and J by 4 bases, with 13 bases between. Germline V CDR1 and CDR2: SGDLS, YYNGEE. This CDR3 is 15 amino acids long. This CDR3 is CASSVDGGDGTEAFF. The DNA of the CDR3 is TGTGCCAGCAGCGTAGACGGGGGTGACGGCACTGAAGCTTTCTTT.

The chain joins TRBV5-1 to TRBJ1-3; D unresolved. Germline CDR1 is SGHRS and CDR2 is YFSETQ. CDR3 size: 13 residues. Trimming cost V 3 bases and J 6 bases, with 10 bases left between them. DNA of the CDR3: TGCGCCAGCAGCTCGGGTTGGGAAAACACCATATATTTT. It encodes CASSSGWENTIYF.

As regards this clone: Other DNA sequences in this sample translate to the same CDR3. The CDR3: CASSLGDRNTEAFF. In DNA form, the CDR3 reads TGCGCCAGCAGCTTGGGGGACAGAAACACTGAAGCTTTCTTT. The chain carries TRBV5-1 and TRBJ1-1; 7 bases align to TRBD1. CDR1 is SGHRS, CDR2 YFSETQ, per germline. There are 14 residues in the CDR3. J gave up 2 bases and V 0 bases, and 1 base lay outside the gene matches.

CDR3 protein: CASSFYPATEAFF. DNA of the CDR3: TGTGCCAGCAGCTTTTACCCGGCCACTGAAGCTTTCTTT. This chain uses TRBV6-5 with TRBJ1-1, with no clear D. This CDR3 is 13 amino acids long. CDR1 MNHEY and CDR2 SVGAGI come from the germline V gene. Trimming left V 6 bases short and J 4 bases short, with 12 bases between.

The rearrangement links TRBV28 to TRBJ2-5; D could derive from TRBD1 or TRBD2 (5 bases each). CDR3 length equals 15 residues. Trimming pared 6 bases from V and 5 bases from J, leaving 19 bases between. The germline gives CDR1 MDHEN, CDR2 SYDVKM. The CDR3 bases are TGTGCCAGCAGGACTCGGGACGGCCGGGTGGAGACCCAGTACTTC. It codes for CASRTRDGRVETQYF.

The chain combines TRBV11-2 with TRBJ2-3; D unclear. Trimming pared 1 base from V and 5 bases from J, leaving 4 bases between. Germline V gene sequence: CDR1 SGHAT, CDR2 FQNNGV. The CDR3 has 12 residues. The CDR3 sequence is CASSLGLDTQYF. In nucleotides, the CDR3 is TGTGCCAGCAGCTTAGGATTAGATACGCAGTATTTT.

The V gene is TRBV11-2, the J gene TRBJ2-5; maybe TRBD1 (6 bases). In germline, CDR1 is SGHAT, CDR2 FQNNGV. CDR3 length: 16 residues. The V gene lost 3 bases and the J gene lost 2 bases, with 16 bases spanning the gap. In DNA, the CDR3 is TGTGCCAGCAGCTTTGGTTTTACAGGGACACAAGAGACCCAGTACTTC. Its protein product is CASSFGFTGTQETQYF.